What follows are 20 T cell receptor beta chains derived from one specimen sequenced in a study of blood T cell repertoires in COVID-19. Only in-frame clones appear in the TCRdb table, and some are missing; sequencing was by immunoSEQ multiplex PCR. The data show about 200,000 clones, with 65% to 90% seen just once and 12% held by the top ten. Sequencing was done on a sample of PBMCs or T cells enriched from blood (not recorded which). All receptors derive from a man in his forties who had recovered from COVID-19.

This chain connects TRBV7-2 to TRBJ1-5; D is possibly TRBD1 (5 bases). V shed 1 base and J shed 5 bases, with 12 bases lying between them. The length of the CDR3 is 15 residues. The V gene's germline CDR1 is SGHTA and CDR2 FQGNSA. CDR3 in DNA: TGTGCCAGCAGCTTAGTTGGCAGGGAAGATCAGCCCCAGCATTTT. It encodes CASSLVGREDQPQHF.

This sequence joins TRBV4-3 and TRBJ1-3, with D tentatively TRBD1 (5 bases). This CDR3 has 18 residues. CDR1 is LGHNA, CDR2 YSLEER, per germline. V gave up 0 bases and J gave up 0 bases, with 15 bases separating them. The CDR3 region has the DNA TGCGCCAGCAGCCAAGAGTCGATACAGGCCAACTCTGGAAACACCATATATTTT. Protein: CASSQESIQANSGNTIYF.

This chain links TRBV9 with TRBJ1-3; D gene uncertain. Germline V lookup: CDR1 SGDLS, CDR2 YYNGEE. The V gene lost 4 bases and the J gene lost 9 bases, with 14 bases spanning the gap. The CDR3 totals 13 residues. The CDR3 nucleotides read TGTGCCAGCAGCCCCGCCGAGAGGGCCACCATATATTTT. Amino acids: CASSPAERATIYF.

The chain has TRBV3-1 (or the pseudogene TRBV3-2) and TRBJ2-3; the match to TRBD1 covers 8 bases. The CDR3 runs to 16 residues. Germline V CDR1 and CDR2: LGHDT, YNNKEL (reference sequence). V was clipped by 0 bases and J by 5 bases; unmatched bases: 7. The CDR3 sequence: CASSQEPTGAGDTQYF. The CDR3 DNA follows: TGTGCCAGCAGCCAAGAACCGACAGGGGCGGGAGATACGCAGTATTTT.

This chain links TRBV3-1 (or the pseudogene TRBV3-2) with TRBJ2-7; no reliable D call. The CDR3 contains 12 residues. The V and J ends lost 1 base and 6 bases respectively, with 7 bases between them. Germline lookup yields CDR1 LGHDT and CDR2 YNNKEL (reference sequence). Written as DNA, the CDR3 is TGTGCCAGCAGCCAAGCAGCGTCCGAGCAGTACGTC. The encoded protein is CASSQAASEQYV.

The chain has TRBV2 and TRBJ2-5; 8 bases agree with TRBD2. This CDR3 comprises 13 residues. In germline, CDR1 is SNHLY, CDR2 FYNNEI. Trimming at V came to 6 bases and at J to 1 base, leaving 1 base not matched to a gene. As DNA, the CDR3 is TGTGCCAGCAGGCGGGAGGTCCAAGAGACCCAGTACTTC. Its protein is CASRREVQETQYF.

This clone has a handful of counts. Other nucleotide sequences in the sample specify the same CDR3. The CDR3 sequence: CASSLALAGTYNEQFF. For the CDR3, the DNA is TGTGCCAGCAGCTTAGCGCTAGCGGGGACCTACAATGAGCAGTTCTTC. The V and J genes are TRBV7-9 and TRBJ2-1; 9 bases match TRBD2. The CDR3 contains 16 residues. J gave up 2 bases and V 0 bases, and 2 bases lay outside the gene matches. Germline CDR1 SEHNR, CDR2 FQNEAQ (reference sequence).

The CDR3 bases are TGTGCCAGCAGTGAACAGGGACAGGGGGCTGGAGATACGCAGTATTTT. Translating gives CASSEQGQGAGDTQYF. The chain couples TRBV25-1 to TRBJ2-3; 12 bases map to TRBD1. The CDR3 length is 16 residues. The germline V gene encodes CDR1 MGHDK and CDR2 SYGVNS. V gave up 2 bases and J gave up 5 bases; unmatched junction bases: 5. The variable domain in full, completed from reference TRBV25-1 and TRBJ2-3, reads EADIYQTPRYLVIGTGKKITLECSQTMGHDKMYWYQQDPGMELHLIHYSYGVNSTEKGDLSSESTVSRIRTEHFPLTLESARPSHTSQYLCASSEQGQGAGDTQYFGPGTRLTVL.

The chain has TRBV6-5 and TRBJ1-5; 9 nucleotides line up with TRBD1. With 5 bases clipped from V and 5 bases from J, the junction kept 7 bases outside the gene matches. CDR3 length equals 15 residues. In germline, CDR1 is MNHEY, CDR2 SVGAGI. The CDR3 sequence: CASSRTGGEDQPQHF. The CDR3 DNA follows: TGTGCCAGCAGTAGAACAGGGGGCGAAGATCAGCCCCAGCATTTT.

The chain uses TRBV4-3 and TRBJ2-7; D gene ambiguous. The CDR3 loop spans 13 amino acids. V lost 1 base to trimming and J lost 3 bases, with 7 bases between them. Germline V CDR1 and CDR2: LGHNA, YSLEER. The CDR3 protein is CASSQGLNYEQYF. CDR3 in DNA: TGCGCCAGCAGCCAAGGACTGAACTACGAGCAGTACTTC.

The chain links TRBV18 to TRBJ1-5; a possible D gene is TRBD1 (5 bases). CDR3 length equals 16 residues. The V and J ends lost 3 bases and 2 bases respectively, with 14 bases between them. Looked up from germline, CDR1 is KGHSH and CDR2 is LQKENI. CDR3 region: CASSPGEGLGNQPQHF. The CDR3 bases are TGTGCCAGCTCACCGGGGGAGGGATTAGGCAATCAGCCCCAGCATTTT.

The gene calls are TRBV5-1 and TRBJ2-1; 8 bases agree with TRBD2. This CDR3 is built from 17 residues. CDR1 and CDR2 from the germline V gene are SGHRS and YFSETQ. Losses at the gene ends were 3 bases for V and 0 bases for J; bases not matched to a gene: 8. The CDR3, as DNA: TGCGCCAGCAGCTCGGCAAGCGGGAGATCCTCCTACAATGAGCAGTTCTTC. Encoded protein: CASSSASGRSSYNEQFF.

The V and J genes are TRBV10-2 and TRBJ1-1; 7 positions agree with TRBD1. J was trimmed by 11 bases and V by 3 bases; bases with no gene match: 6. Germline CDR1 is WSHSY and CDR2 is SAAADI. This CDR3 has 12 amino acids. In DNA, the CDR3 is TGCGCCAGCAGTGAACAGGGGCAAGGCGCTTTCTTT. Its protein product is CASSEQGQGAFF.

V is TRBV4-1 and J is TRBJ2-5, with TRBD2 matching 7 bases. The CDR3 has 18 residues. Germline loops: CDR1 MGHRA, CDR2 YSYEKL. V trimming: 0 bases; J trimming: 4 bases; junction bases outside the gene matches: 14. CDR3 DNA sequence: TGCGCCAGCAGCCAAGATGGGTCGCGGGAGAGGGAATCAGAGACCCAGTACTTC. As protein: CASSQDGSRERESETQYF.

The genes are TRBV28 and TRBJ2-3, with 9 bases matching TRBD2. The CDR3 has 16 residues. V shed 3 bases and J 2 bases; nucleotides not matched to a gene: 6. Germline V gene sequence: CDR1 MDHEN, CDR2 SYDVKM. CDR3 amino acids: CASSFVIAGDTDTQYF. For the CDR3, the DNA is TGTGCCAGCAGTTTTGTGATAGCGGGAGACACAGATACGCAGTATTTT.

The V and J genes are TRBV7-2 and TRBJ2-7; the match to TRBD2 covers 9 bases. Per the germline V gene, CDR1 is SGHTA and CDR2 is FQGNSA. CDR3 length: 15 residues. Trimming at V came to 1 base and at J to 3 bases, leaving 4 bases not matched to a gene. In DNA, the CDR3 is TGTGCCAGCAGCTTAGGGCTAGCGGGAAACTACGAGCAGTACTTC. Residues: CASSLGLAGNYEQYF.

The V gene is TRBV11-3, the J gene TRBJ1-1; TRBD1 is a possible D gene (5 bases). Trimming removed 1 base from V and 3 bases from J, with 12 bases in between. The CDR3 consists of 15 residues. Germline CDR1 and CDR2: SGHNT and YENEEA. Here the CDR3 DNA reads TGTGCCAGCAGCTTAGCGGGGGGACCCGACACTGAAGCTTTCTTT. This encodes CASSLAGGPDTEAFF.

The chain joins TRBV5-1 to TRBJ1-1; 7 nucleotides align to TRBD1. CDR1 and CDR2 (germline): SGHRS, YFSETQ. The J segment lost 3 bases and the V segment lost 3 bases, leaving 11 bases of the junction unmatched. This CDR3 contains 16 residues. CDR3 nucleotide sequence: TGCGCCAGCAGCTCAACCCTGACTGACAGGGACACTGAAGCTTTCTTT. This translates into CASSSTLTDRDTEAFF.

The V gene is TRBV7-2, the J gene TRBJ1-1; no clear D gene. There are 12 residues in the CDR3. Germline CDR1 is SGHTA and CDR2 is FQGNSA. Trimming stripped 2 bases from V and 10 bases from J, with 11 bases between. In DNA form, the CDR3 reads TGTGCCAGCAGCTTACTTAGTTATGGAGCTTTCTTT. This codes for CASSLLSYGAFF. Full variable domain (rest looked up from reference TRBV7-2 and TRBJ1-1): GAGVSQSPSNKVTEKGKDVELRCDPISGHTALYWYRQSLGQGLEFLIYFQGNSAPDKSGLPSDRFSAERTGGSVSTLTIQRTQQEDSAVYLCASSLLSYGAFFGQGTRLTVV.

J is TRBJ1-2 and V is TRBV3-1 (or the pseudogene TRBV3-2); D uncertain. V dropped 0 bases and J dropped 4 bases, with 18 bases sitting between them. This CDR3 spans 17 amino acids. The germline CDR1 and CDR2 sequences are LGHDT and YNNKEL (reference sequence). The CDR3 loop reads CASSQDRYYTGSYGYTF. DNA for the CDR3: TGTGCCAGCAGCCAAGATAGGTACTACACTGGGAGCTATGGCTACACCTTC.